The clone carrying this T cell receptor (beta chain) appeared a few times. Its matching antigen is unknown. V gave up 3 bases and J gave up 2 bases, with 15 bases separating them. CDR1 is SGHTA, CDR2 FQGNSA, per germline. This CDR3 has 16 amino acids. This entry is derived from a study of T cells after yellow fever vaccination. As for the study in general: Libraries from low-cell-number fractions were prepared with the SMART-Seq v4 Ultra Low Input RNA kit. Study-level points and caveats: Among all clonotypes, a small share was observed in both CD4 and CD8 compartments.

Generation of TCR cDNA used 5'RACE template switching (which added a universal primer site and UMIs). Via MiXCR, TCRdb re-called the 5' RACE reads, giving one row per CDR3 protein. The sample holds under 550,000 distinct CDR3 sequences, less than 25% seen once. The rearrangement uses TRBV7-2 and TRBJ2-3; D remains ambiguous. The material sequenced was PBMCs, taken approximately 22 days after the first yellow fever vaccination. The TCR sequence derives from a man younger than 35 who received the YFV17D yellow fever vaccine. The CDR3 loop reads CASSFPTGATTDTQYF. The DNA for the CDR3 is TGTGCCAGCAGCTTCCCAACTGGTGCTACCACAGATACGCAGTATTTT.